This TCR beta chain was documented in a study of blood T cell repertoires in COVID-19. Study in general: Acute-phase and convalescent COVID-19 samples originated in the United States, Italy and Spain.

The V segment lost 4 bases and the J segment 6 bases; nucleotides outside the gene matches: 13. The CDR3 has 17 amino acids. Germline CDR1 and CDR2: MDHEN and SYDVKM. In the authors' methods: Estimation of nucleated cell counts was performed using reference gene primer amplification. Only in-frame clones appear in the TCRdb table, and some are missing; sequencing was by immunoSEQ multiplex PCR. V and J calls and clone size follow that table, whereas D and trimming were derived from the DNA. This table has approximately 220,000 clones, roughly 85% appearing once. Participants came from 24 US areas, aged about 18 to 89 years. Which cohort a participant joined came from the clinical history participants gave.

Input material: PBMCs or T cells enriched from blood (not recorded which). The chain uses TRBV28 and TRBJ2-5; 11 bases agree with TRBD1. The TCR sequence derives from a woman aged 35 to 49 with acute COVID-19. CDR3 amino acids: CASSSFLRDRGEQTQYF. The CDR3 nucleotides read TGTGCCAGCAGTTCCTTCCTCCGGGACAGGGGGGAACAGACCCAGTACTTC.